This T cell receptor (beta chain) was identified during a study of T-cell reconstitution after alpha-beta-depleted transplantation in children. Study-level findings and limits: T-cell counts and diversity were attributed mostly to newly produced T cells one year after transplant. At around two months after transplant, the alpha-beta T cells were reportedly derived from several hundred expanded clones that came from non-depleted graft cells. Certain patients had high TCRbeta diversity at day 60, and it came from recipient T cells and thymic progenitors that survived.

This clonotype was seen only a few times. Antigen specificity is unknown. The CDR3 sequence is 13 residues long. CDR1 is MNHEY, CDR2 SMNVEV, per germline (reference sequence). The V end lost 8 bases, the J end lost 0 bases, and 11 bases lay between the germline ends. A library of TCRbeta sequences, prepared with unique molecular identifiers, was generated. One entry per CDR3 protein, called by TCRdb with MiXCR from the PCR reads. The sample records 98,000 or so distinct CDR3 sequences, approximately 6% being singletons. This chain uses TRBV27 with TRBJ2-7; TRBD2 is a possible D gene (6 bases). The sequence came from a male patient aged 2-15 years who had a stem cell transplant for acute lymphoblastic leukemia, so the T cells may come from the graft donor. This sample comprised PBMCs, mostly from graft donor cells, obtained 360 days after TCRalphabeta/CD19-depleted stem cell transplant. The CDR3 DNA reads TGTGCCAGCCAGGAGGGTAGCTCCTACGAGCAGTACTTC. Translation: CASQEGSSYEQYF.